The subject of this entry is one TCR beta chain. The protocol was immunoSEQ multiplex PCR, while the TCRdb copy is restricted to in-frame clones and leaves out a portion. Among around 88,000 clones listed, about 89% were seen once. This sample is part of a study of T cell changes during pregnancy in multiple sclerosis. The source was peripheral blood, collected in the first trimester of pregnancy. This clonotype was sampled from a female donor with multiple sclerosis, enrolled in a pregnancy study.

The CDR3: CSVGGQALNYGYTF. For the CDR3, the DNA is TGCAGCGTTGGGGGACAGGCCCTTAACTATGGCTACACCTTC. J is TRBJ1-2 and V is TRBV29-1; 8 bases line up with TRBD1. From germline, CDR1 is SQVTM and CDR2 ANQGSEA. There are 14 residues in the CDR3. Trimming removed 4 bases from V and 1 base from J; junction bases left unmatched: 5.